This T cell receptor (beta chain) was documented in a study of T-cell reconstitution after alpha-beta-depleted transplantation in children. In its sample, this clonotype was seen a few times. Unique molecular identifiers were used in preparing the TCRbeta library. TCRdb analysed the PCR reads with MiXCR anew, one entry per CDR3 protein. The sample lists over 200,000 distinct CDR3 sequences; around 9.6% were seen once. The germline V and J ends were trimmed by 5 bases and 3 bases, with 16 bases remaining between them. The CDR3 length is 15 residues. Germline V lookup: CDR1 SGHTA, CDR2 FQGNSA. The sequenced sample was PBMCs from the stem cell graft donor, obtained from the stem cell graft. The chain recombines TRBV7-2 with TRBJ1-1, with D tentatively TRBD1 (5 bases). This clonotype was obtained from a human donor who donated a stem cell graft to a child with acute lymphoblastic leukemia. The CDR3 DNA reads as TGTGCCAGCAGCCCGGGGCCCTCACTACACACTGAAGCTTTCTTT. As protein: CASSPGPSLHTEAFF.